One and the same sample provided the 5 T cell receptor beta chains below, sequenced in a study of blood T cell repertoires in COVID-19. Repertoires were generated with immunoSEQ multiplex PCR, while TCRdb's copy carries only in-frame clones and drops some. The data show roughly 220,000 clones, roughly 84% seen once. Sequenced sample: peripheral blood. Receptors were obtained from a woman under 40 who had recovered from COVID-19.

The J gene is TRBJ2-1, the V gene TRBV18; 10 bases are shared with TRBD2. The germline CDR1 and CDR2 sequences are KGHSH and LQKENI. After removal of 2 bases from V and 5 bases from J, the junction contained 9 bases not matched to a gene. This CDR3 has 17 amino acids. Here the CDR3 DNA reads TGTGCCAGCTCACCAATGGACTTAGCGGGAGGCAACAATGAGCAGTTCTTC. Translated: CASSPMDLAGGNNEQFF.

The chain has TRBV18 and TRBJ2-2; 8 bases map to TRBD1. J lost 2 bases, V lost 6 bases, and 8 bases had no gene match. Germline V gives CDR1 KGHSH, CDR2 LQKENI. The CDR3 consists of 16 residues. CDR3 nucleotide sequence: TGTGCCAGCTCGGATGGACAGGGCCCAAACACCGGGGAGCTGTTTTTT. Protein product: CASSDGQGPNTGELFF. Full variable domain (missing parts from reference TRBV18 and TRBJ2-2): NAGVMQNPRHLVRRRGQEARLRCSPMKGHSHVYWYRQLPEEGLKFMVYLQKENIIDESGMPKERFSAEFPKEGPSILRIQQVVRGDSAAYFCASSDGQGPNTGELFFGEGSRLTVL.

This chain joins TRBV14 and TRBJ2-7; 9 bases line up with TRBD2. The V and J ends lost 3 bases and 6 bases, in that order; junction bases with no gene match: 15. CDR1 is SGHDN, CDR2 FVKESK, per germline. The CDR3 is 17 amino acids. In DNA, the CDR3 is TGTGCCAGCAGCCAGGGGGCTACCGGGACTAGCTTTCTCGAGCAGTACTTC. It is translated as CASSQGATGTSFLEQYF.

The V gene is TRBV6-5, the J gene TRBJ1-1; D is ambiguous. Trimming left V 8 bases short and J 0 bases short, with 10 bases between. Per the germline V gene, CDR1 is MNHEY and CDR2 is SVGAGI. This CDR3 comprises 13 residues. The CDR3 coding sequence is TGTGCCAGCTCTCCCGGTATGAACACTGAAGCTTTCTTT. Its translation: CASSPGMNTEAFF.

V gene TRBV7-9 combines with J gene TRBJ1-1; D ambiguous. This CDR3 has 12 amino acids. Germline V lookup: CDR1 SEHNR, CDR2 FQNEAQ (reference sequence). Trimming pared 1 base from V and 6 bases from J, leaving 6 bases between. CDR3 residues: CASSLELSEAFF. DNA for the CDR3: TGTGCCAGCAGCTTAGAACTGTCTGAAGCTTTCTTT.